This passage covers 6 T cell receptor beta chains from one sample sequenced in a study of shared clonotypes between healthy human individuals. Assay used: immunoSEQ multiplex PCR; TCRdb lists only in-frame clones, some missing. The table lists 550,000 to 850,000 clones, approximately 77% of them singletons. Input material: memory CD4+ T cells sorted from blood. Regarding subset: CD45RA-negative fraction. Receptors originate from a woman in her thirties in good health.

A note on this clone: The same CDR3 is also encoded by other DNA sequences in this sample. This chain links TRBV5-1 with TRBJ2-1, with TRBD2 identical over 8 bases. With 2 bases clipped from V and 4 bases from J, the junction kept 5 bases outside the gene matches. Germline lookup yields CDR1 SGHRS and CDR2 YFSETQ. The CDR3 covers 15 residues. This CDR3 is CASSLSSGAYNEQFF. Written as DNA, the CDR3 is TGCGCCAGCAGCTTAAGTAGCGGGGCTTACAATGAGCAGTTCTTC. Supplemented by reference TRBV5-1 and TRBJ2-1, the full variable domain reads KAGVTQTPRYLIKTRGQQVTLSCSPISGHRSVSWYQQTPGQGLQFLFEYFSETQRNKGNFPGRFSGRQFSNSRSEMNVSTLELGDSALYLCASSLSSGAYNEQFFGPGTRLTVL.

The chain uses TRBV11-2 and TRBJ2-3; a possible D gene is TRBD2 (6 bases). This CDR3 is built from 15 residues. Per germline, CDR1 SGHAT and CDR2 FQNNGV. V was pared by 7 bases and J by 1 base, with 15 bases between. CDR3 sequence reads: CASTGGSSGTDTQYF. For the CDR3, the DNA is TGTGCCAGCACAGGTGGCTCTAGCGGCACAGATACGCAGTATTTT.

CDR3 in DNA: TGCGCCAGCAGCTCCCCCGGGACTACTTCCTACGAGCAGTACTTC. It encodes CASSSPGTTSYEQYF. V and J are TRBV4-1 and TRBJ2-7; 7 bases align to TRBD2. Germline V gene data show CDR1 as MGHRA and CDR2 as YSYEKL. The V gene end was trimmed by 5 bases and the J gene end by 1 base; junction bases not matched to a gene: 8. This CDR3 spans 15 amino acids.

V and J are TRBV28 and TRBJ2-5; 11 bases agree with TRBD1. The ends lost 4 bases at V and 2 bases at J; junction bases unmatched: 12. This CDR3 has 18 residues. Germline lookup yields CDR1 MDHEN and CDR2 SYDVKM. The CDR3 DNA follows: TGTGCCAGCAGTTCAGGACAGGGGGCGCATTTTGGACAAGAGACCCAGTACTTC. It codes for CASSSGQGAHFGQETQYF.

The J gene is TRBJ2-7, the V gene TRBV27, with 9 bases that match TRBD2. This CDR3 has 16 amino acids. The trim removed 5 bases at V and 6 bases at J, leaving 14 bases unmatched. Germline assignment: CDR1 MNHEY and CDR2 SMNVEV (reference sequence). CDR3 region: CASSPARAGGGPEQYF. The CDR3 nucleotides are TGTGCCAGCAGTCCCGCCAGGGCGGGAGGGGGCCCCGAGCAGTACTTC.

This clone has only a few counts. The rearrangement joins TRBV27 to TRBJ1-4; TRBD1 agrees at 7 bases. The CDR3 has 15 residues. Germline assignment: CDR1 MNHEY and CDR2 SMNVEV (reference sequence). With V trimmed by 4 bases and J by 6 bases, 8 bases remained unmatched. The CDR3 is CASSYRTGRDEKLFF. As DNA, the CDR3 is TGTGCCAGCAGTTATCGGACAGGTAGAGATGAAAAACTGTTTTTT.